The following is a T cell receptor beta chain sequence with its context. This sample is drawn from a study of blood T cell repertoires in COVID-19. For the study at large: From T cells, B-cell-depleted T cells, or PBMCs came the material, which was cDNA or gDNA.

In the original analysis: Nucleated cell number was recorded as an estimate derived from reference gene primer amplification. Using immunoSEQ multiplex PCR, the repertoire was profiled, and TCRdb retains in-frame clones only, with some absent. Clonal size and the V and J genes are those of that table, whereas D and trimming came from the DNA. The data hold 35,000 to 50,000 clones, with 85% to 90% observed a single time. The CDR3 consists of 16 residues. V lost 5 bases, J lost 6 bases, and 12 bases stayed unmatched. CDR1 is SGDLS and CDR2 is YYNGEE in the germline V gene. The sequencing input was peripheral blood. The V call is TRBV9, the J call TRBJ2-3; TRBD2 aligns across 10 bases. The receptor's source is a man in his 60s with acute or convalescent COVID-19. CDR3 DNA sequence: TGTGCCAGCAGTGGAAATAGCGGGGGGCCCGCGGATACGCAGTATTTT. It yields the protein CASSGNSGGPADTQYF.